This T cell receptor beta chain is from a study of blood T cell repertoires in COVID-19. Looking at the study overall: Collection of acute and convalescent COVID-19 samples took place in the United States, Italy and Spain.

The CDR3 spans 13 residues. CDR1 and CDR2 (germline): DFQATT, SNEGSKA (reference sequence). V was clipped by 3 bases and J by 7 bases; unmatched bases: 4. A Seattle source enrolled patients during active infection and followed them longitudinally. Clones were sequenced by immunoSEQ multiplex PCR, and TCRdb holds only the in-frame ones, with some missing. Of 300,000 to 450,000 clones detected, more than 80% appear once; the ten largest clones hold around 2.8%. This clone was observed a few times. The chain couples TRBV20-1 to TRBJ1-4, with 8 bases that match TRBD1. The sequence derives from a woman in her twenties or thirties with COVID-19, enrolled during active disease. Sequenced: peripheral blood. CDR3 sequence: CSASTGGTEKLFF. As DNA, the CDR3 is TGCAGTGCTAGTACAGGGGGGACTGAAAAACTGTTTTTT.